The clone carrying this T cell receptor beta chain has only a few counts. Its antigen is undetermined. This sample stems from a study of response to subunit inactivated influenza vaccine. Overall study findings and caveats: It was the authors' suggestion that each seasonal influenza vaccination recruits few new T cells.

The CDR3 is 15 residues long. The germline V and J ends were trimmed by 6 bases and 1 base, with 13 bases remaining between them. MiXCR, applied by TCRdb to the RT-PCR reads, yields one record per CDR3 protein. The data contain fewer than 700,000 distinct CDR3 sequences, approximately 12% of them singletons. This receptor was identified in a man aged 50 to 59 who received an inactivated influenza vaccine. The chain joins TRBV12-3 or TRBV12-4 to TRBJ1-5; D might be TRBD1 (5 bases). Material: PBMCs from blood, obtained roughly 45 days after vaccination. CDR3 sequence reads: CASSRGAVSNQPQHF. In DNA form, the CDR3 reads TGTGCCAGCAGCAGAGGGGCGGTAAGCAATCAGCCCCAGCATTTT.